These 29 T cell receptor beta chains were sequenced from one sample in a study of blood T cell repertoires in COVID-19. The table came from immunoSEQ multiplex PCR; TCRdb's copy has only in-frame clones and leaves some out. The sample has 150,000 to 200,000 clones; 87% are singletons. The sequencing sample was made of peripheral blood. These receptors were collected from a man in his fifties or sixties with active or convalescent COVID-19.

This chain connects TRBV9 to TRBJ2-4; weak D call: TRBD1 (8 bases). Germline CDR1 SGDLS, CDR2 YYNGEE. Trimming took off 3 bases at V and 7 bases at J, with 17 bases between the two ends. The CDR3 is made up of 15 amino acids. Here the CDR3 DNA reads TGTGCCAGCAGCGCCACAGGGGGGGCAGGGAACATTCAGTACTTC. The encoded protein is CASSATGGAGNIQYF.

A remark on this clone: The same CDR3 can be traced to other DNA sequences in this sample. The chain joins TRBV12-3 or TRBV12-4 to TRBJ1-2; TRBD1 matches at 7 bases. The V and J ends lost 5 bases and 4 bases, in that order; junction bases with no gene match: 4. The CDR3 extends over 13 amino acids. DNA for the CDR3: TGTGCCAGCAGTCCGGACAGGTTCTATGGCTACACCTTC. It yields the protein CASSPDRFYGYTF.

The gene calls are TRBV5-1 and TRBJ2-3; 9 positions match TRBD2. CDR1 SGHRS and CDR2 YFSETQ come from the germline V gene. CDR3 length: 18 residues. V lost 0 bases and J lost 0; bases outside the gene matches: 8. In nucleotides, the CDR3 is TGCGCCAGCAGCTTGGTGGTAGCGGGGGCCTTTAGCACAGATACGCAGTATTTT. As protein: CASSLVVAGAFSTDTQYF.

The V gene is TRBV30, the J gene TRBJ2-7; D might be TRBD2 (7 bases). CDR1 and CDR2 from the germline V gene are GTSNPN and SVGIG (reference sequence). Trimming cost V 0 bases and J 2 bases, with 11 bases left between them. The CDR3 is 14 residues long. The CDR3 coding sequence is TGTGCCTGGAGTGTAAAGGGGGGGGCCTACGAGCAGTACTTC. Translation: CAWSVKGGAYEQYF.

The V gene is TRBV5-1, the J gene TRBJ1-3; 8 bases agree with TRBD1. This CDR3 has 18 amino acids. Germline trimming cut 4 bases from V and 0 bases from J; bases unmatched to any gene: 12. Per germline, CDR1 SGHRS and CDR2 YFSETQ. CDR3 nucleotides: TGCGCCAGCAGCCAGGACGACAGGGGACCCTCCTCTGGAAACACCATATATTTT. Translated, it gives CASSQDDRGPSSGNTIYF.

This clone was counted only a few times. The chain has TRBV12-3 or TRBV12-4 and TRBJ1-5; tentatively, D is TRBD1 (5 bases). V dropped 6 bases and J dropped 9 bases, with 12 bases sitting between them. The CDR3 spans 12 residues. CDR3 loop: CASRPLGGPQHF. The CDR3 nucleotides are TGTGCCAGCAGACCCCTGGGGGGGCCCCAGCATTTT.

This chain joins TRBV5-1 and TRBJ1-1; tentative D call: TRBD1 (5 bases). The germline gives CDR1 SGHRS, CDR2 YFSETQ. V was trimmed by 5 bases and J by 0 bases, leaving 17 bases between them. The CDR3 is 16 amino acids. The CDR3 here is CASSSSGGKMNTEAFF. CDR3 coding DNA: TGCGCCAGCAGTTCCTCCGGGGGAAAGATGAACACTGAAGCTTTCTTT.

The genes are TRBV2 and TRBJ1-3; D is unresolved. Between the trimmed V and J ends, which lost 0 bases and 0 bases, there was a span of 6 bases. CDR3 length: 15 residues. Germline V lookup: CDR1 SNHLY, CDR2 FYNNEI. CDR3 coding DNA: TGTGCCAGCAGTGAAGCCACGAGCTCTGGAAACACCATATATTTT. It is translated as CASSEATSSGNTIYF.

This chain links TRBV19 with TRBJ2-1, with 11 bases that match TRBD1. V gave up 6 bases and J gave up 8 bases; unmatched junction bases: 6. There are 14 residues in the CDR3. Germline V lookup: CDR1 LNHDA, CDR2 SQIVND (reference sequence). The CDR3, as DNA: TGTGCCAGTAGACAGGACAGGGGGCGTGATGAGCAGTTCTTC. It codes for CASRQDRGRDEQFF.

The CDR3: CAISDPGQGGLGNTIYF. The CDR3 DNA is TGTGCCATCAGTGACCCGGGACAGGGGGGATTGGGAAACACCATATATTTT. The chain is built from TRBV10-3 and TRBJ1-3; 11 nucleotides line up with TRBD1. Germline trimming cut 3 bases from V and 4 bases from J; bases unmatched to any gene: 8. This CDR3 is built from 17 residues. Germline CDR1 ENHRY, CDR2 SYGVKD.

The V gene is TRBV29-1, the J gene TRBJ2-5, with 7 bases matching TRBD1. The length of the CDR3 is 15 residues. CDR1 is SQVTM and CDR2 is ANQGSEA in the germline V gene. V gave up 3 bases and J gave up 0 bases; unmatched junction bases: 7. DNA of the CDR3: TGCAGCGTTGACGGACAGGAACTCTACCAAGAGACCCAGTACTTC. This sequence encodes CSVDGQELYQETQYF.

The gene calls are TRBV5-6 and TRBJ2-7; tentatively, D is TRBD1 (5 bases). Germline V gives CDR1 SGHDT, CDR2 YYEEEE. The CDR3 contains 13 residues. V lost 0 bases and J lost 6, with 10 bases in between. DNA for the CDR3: TGTGCCAGCAGCTTGGCCGGACATTCCGAGCAGTACTTC. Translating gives CASSLAGHSEQYF. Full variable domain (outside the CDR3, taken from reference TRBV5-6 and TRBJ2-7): DAGVTQSPTHLIKTRGQQVTLRCSPKSGHDTVSWYQQALGQGPQFIFQYYEEEERQRGNFPDRFSGHQFPNYSSELNVNALLLGDSALYLCASSLAGHSEQYFGPGTRLTVT.

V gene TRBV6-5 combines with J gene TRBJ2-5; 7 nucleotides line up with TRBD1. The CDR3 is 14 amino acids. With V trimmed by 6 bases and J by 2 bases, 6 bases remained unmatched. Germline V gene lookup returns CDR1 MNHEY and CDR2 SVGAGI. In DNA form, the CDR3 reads TGTGCCAGCAGCCTGGACAGGCAACAAGAGACCCAGTACTTC. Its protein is CASSLDRQQETQYF.

The CDR3 here is CASSLGTPGQGITPLHF. The CDR3 bases are TGCGCCAGCAGCTTGGGTACACCGGGACAGGGGATCACACCCCTCCACTTT. V usage is TRBV5-1 and J usage is TRBJ1-6, with 10 bases fitting TRBD1. The CDR3 contains 17 residues. J lost 11 bases, V lost 0 bases, and 11 bases had no gene match. Germline lookup yields CDR1 SGHRS and CDR2 YFSETQ.

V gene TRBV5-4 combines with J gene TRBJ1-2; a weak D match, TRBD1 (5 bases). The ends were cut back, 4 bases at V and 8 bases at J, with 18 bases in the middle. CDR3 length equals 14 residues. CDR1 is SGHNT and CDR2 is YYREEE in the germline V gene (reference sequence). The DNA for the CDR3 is TGTGCCAGCAGCCCCGACGTTCAGGGAAGGGGCTACACCTTC. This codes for CASSPDVQGRGYTF.

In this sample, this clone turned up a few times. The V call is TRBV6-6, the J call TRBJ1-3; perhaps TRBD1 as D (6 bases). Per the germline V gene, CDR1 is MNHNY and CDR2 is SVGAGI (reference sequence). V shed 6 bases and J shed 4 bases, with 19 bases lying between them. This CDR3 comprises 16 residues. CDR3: CASRRRGDRLGNTIYF. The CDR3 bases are TGTGCCAGCAGACGAAGAGGAGACAGGCTGGGAAACACCATATATTTT.

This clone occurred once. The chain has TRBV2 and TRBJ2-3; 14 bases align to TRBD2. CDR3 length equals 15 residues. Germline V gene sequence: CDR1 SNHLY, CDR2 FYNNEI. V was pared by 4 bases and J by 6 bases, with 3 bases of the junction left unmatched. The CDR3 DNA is TGTGCCAGCAGTGGCCGACTAGCGGGGGGGGATACGCAGTATTTT. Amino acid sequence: CASSGRLAGGDTQYF.

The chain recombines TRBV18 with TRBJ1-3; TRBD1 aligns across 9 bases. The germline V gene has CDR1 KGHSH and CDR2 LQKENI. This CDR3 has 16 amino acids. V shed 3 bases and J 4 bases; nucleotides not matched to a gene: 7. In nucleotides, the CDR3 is TGTGCCAGCTCACCCCAACAGGGGGCTCAGGGAAACACCATATATTTT. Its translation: CASSPQQGAQGNTIYF.

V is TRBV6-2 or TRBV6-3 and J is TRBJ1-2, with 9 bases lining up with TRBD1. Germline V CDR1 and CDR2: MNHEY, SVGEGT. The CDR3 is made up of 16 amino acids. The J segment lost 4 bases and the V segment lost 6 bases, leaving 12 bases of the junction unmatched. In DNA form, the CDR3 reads TGTGCCAGCAGCCAGCCACAGGGGGCCGGTGGCTATGGCTACACCTTC. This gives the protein CASSQPQGAGGYGYTF.

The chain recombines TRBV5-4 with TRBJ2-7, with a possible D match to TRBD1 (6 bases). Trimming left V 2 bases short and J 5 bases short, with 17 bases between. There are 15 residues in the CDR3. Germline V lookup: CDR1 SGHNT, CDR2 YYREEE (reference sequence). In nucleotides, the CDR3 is TGTGCCAGCAGCTTAGGGACATACAATCCAGACGAGCAGTACTTC. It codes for CASSLGTYNPDEQYF.

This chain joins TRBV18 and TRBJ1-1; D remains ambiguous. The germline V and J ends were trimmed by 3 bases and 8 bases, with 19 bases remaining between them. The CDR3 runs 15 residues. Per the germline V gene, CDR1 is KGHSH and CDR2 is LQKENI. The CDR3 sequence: CASSPEANVGSEAFF. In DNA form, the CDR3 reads TGTGCCAGCTCACCGGAGGCCAACGTGGGGAGCGAAGCTTTCTTT.

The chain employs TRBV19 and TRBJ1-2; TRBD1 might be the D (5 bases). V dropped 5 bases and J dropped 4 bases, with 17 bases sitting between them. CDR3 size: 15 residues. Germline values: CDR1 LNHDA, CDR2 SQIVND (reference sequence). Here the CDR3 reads CASSASGQGGYGYTF. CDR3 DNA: TGTGCCAGTAGTGCCTCCGGCCAGGGAGGCTATGGCTACACCTTC. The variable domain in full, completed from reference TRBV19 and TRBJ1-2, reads DGGITQSPKYLFRKEGQNVTLSCEQNLNHDAMYWYRQDPGQGLRLIYYSQIVNDFQKGDIAEGYSVSREKKESFPLTVTSAQKNPTAFYLCASSASGQGGYGYTFGSGTRLTVV.

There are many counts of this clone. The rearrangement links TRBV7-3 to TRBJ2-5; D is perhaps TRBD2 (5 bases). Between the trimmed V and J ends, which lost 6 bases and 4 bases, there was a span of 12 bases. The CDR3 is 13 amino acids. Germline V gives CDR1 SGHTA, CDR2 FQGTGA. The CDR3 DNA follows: TGTGCCAGCAGTCAAAGCGGCCTAGAGACCCAGTACTTC. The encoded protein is CASSQSGLETQYF.

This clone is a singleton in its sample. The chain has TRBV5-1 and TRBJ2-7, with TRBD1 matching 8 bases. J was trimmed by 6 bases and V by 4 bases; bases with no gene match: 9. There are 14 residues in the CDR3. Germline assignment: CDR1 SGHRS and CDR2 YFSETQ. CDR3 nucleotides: TGCGCCAGCAGCGAATCCCCGACAGGGGCCGAGCAGTACTTC. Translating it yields CASSESPTGAEQYF. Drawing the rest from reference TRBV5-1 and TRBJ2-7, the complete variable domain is KAGVTQTPRYLIKTRGQQVTLSCSPISGHRSVSWYQQTPGQGLQFLFEYFSETQRNKGNFPGRFSGRQFSNSRSEMNVSTLELGDSALYLCASSESPTGAEQYFGPGTRLTVT.

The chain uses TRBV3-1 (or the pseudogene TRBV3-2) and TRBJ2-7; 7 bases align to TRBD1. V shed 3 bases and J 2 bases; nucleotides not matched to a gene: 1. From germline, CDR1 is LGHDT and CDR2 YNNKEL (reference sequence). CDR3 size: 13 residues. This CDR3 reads CASSQGQPYEQYF. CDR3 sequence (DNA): TGTGCCAGCAGCCAGGGACAGCCCTACGAGCAGTACTTC.

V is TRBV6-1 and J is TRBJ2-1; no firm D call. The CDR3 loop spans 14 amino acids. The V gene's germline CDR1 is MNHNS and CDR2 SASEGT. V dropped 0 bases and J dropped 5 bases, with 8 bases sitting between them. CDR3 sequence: CASSEAGFNNEQFF. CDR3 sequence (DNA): TGTGCCAGCAGTGAAGCCGGGTTTAACAATGAGCAGTTCTTC.

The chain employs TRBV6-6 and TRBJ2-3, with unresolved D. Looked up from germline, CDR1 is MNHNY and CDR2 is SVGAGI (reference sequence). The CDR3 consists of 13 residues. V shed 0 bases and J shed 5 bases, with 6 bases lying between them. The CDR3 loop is CASSYSAEDTQYF. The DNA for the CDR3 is TGTGCCAGCAGTTACTCTGCGGAAGATACGCAGTATTTT.

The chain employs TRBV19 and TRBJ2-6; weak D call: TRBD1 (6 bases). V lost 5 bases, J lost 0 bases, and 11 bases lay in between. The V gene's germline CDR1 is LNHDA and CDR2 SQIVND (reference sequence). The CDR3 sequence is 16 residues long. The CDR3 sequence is CASSVAGVSGANVLTF. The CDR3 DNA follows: TGTGCCAGTAGTGTCGCAGGGGTCTCTGGGGCCAACGTCCTGACTTTC.

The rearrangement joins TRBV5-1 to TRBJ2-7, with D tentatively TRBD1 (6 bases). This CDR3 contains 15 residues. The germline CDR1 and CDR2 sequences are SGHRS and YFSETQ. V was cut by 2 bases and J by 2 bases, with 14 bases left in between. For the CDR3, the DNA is TGCGCCAGCAGCTTTTTACTTCGGACAGCCTACGAGCAGTACTTC. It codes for CASSFLLRTAYEQYF.